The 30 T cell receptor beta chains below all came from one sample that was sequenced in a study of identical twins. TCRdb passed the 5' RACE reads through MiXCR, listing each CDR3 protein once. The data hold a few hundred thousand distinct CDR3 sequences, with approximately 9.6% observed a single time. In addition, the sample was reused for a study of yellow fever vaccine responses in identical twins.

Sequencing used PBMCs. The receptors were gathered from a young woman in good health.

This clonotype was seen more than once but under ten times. CDR3 protein: CSVVRGLGNTQYF. The CDR3 coding sequence is TGCAGCGTTGTAAGGGGGCTTGGAAATACGCAGTATTTT. V gene TRBV29-1 combines with J gene TRBJ2-3; the match to TRBD1 covers 7 bases. V lost 4 bases, J lost 7 bases, and 8 bases stayed unmatched. The CDR3 extends over 13 amino acids. Per germline, CDR1 SQVTM and CDR2 ANQGSEA.

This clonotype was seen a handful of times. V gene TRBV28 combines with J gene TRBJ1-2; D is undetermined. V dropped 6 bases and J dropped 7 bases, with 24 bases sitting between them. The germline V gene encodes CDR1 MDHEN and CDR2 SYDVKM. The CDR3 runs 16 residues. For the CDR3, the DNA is TGTGCCAGCAGGACACCCCCGGGAGAGGGTCTGCGTGGCTACACCTTC. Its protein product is CASRTPPGEGLRGYTF.

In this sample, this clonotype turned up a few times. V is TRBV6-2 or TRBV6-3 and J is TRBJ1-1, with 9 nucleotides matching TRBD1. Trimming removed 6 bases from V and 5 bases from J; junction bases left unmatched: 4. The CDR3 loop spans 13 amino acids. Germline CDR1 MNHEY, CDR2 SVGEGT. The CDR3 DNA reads TGTGCCAGCAGGCAGACAGGGGGGACTGAAGCTTTCTTT. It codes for CASRQTGGTEAFF.

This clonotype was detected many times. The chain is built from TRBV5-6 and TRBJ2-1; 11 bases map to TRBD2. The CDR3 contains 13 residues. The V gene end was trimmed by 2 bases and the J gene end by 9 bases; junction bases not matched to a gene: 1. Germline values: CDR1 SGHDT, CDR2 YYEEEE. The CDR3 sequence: CASSFLAGGEQFF. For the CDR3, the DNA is TGTGCCAGCAGCTTCCTAGCGGGAGGTGAGCAGTTCTTC.

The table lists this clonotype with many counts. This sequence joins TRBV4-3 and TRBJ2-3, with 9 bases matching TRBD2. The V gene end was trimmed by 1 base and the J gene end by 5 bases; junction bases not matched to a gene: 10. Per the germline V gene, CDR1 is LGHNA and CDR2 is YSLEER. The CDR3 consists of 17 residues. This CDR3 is CASSQALGLAGRDTQYF. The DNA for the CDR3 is TGCGCCAGCAGCCAAGCCTTAGGTCTAGCGGGGAGAGATACGCAGTATTTT.

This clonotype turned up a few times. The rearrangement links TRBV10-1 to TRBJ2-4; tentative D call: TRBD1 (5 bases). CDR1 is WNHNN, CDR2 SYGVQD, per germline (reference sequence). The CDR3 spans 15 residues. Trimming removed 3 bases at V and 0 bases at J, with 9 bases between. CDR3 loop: CASSEKGPAKNIQYF. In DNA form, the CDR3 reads TGCGCCAGCAGTGAAAAGGGGCCAGCCAAAAACATTCAGTACTTC.

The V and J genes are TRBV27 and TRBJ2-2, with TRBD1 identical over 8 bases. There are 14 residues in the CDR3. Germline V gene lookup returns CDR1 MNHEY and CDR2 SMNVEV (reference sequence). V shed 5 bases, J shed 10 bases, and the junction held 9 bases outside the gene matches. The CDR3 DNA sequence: TGTGCCAGCAGTCGGGACAGGAGGGCGGAGGAGCTGTTTTTT. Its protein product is CASSRDRRAEELFF.

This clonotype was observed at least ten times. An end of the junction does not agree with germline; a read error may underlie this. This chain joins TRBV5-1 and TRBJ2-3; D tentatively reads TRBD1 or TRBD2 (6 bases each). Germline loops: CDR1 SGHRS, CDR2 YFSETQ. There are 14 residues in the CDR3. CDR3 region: CASSLGGSTDTQYF. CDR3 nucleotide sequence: TGTGCCAGCAGTTTAGGGGGGAGTACAGATACGCAGTATTTT.

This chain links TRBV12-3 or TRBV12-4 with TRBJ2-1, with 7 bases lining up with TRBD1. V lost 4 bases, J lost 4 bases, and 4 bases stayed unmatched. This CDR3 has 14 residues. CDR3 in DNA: TGTGCCAGCAGTTACCAACAGGGGTACAATGAGCAGTTCTTC. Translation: CASSYQQGYNEQFF.

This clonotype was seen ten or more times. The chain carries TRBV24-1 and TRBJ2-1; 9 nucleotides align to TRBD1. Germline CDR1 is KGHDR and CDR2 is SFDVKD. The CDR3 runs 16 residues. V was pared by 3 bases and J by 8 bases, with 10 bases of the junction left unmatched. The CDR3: CATSDTGTGTGDEQFF. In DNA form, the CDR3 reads TGTGCCACCAGTGATACCGGGACAGGGACTGGGGATGAGCAGTTCTTC.

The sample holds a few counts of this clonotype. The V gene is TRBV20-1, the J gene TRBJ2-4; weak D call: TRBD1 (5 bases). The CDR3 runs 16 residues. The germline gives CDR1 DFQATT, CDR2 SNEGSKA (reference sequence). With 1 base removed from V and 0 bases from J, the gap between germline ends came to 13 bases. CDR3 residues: CSARVGVSLAKNIQYF. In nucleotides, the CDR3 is TGCAGTGCTAGAGTAGGGGTTTCCCTAGCCAAAAACATTCAGTACTTC.

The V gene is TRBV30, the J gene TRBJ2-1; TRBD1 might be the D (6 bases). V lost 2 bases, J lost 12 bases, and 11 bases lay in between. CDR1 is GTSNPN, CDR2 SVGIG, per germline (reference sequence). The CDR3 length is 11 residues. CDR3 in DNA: TGTGCCTGGAGTAAACAGGGTAGGCAGTTCTTC. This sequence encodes CAWSKQGRQFF. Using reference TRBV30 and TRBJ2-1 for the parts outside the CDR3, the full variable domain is SQTIHQWPATLVQPVGSPLSLECTVEGTSNPNLYWYRQAAGRGLQLLFYSVGIGQISSEVPQNLSASRPQDRQFILSSKKLLLSDSGFYLCAWSKQGRQFFGPGTRLTVL.

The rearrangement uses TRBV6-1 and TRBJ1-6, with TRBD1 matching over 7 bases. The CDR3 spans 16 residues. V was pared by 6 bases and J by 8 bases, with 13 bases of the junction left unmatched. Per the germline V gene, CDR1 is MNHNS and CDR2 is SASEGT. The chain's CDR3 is CASRKGQNPPDSPLHF. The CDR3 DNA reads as TGTGCCAGCAGGAAGGGACAGAATCCTCCGGATTCACCCCTCCACTTT.

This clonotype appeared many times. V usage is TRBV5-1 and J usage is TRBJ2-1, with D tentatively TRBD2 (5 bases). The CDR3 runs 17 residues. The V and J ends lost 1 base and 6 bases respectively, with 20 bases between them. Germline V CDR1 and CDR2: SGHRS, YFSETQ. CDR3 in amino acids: CASSLSLTLAVGNEQFF. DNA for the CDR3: TGCGCCAGCAGCTTGTCCCTAACGCTAGCAGTTGGCAATGAGCAGTTCTTC.

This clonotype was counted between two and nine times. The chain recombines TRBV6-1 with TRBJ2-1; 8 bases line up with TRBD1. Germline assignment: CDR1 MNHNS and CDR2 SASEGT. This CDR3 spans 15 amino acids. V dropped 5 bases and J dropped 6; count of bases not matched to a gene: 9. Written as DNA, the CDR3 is TGTGCCAGCAGTCAGGACAGGGTTCTCTCCAATGAGCAGTTCTTC. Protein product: CASSQDRVLSNEQFF.

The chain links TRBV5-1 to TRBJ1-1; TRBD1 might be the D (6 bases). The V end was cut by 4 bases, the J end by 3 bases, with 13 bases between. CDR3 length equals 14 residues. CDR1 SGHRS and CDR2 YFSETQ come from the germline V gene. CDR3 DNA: TGCGCCAGCAGCGAAGGGCCAGGGGACACTGAAGCTTTCTTT. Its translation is CASSEGPGDTEAFF.

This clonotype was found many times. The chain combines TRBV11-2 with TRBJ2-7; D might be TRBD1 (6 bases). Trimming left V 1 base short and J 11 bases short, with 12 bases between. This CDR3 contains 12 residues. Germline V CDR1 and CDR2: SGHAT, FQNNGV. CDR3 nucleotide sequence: TGTGCCAGCAGCTTAGTAGGGGGTTGGGAGTACTTC. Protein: CASSLVGGWEYF. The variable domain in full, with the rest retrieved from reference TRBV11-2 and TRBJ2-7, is EAGVAQSPRYKIIEKRQSVAFWCNPISGHATLYWYQQILGQGPKLLIQFQNNGVVDDSQLPKDRFSAERLKGVDSTLKIQPAKLEDSAVYLCASSLVGGWEYFGPGTRLTVT.

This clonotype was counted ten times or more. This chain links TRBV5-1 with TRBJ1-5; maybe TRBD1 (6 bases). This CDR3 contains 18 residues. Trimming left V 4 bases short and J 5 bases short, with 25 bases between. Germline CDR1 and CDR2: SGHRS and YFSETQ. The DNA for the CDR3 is TGCGCCAGCAGCCCACGGGACACAGGGTACATCGGCTATCAGCCCCAGCATTTT. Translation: CASSPRDTGYIGYQPQHF. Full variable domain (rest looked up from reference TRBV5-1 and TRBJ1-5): KAGVTQTPRYLIKTRGQQVTLSCSPISGHRSVSWYQQTPGQGLQFLFEYFSETQRNKGNFPGRFSGRQFSNSRSEMNVSTLELGDSALYLCASSPRDTGYIGYQPQHFGDGTRLSIL.

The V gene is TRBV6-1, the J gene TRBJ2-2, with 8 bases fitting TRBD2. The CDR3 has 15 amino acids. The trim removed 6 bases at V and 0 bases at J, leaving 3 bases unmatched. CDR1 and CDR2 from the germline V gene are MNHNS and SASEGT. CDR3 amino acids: CASSEGLANTGELFF. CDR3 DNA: TGTGCCAGCAGCGAGGGACTAGCGAACACCGGGGAGCTGTTTTTT.

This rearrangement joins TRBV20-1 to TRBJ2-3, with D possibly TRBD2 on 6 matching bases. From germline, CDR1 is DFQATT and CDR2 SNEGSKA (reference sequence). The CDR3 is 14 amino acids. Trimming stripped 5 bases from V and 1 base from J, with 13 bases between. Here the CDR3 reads CSALRRAGTDTQYF. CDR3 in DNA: TGCAGTGCTCTGCGGAGGGCCGGCACAGATACGCAGTATTTT.

The CDR3 reads CASRPGQLSGANVLTF. The CDR3 bases are TGTGCCAGCAGACCAGGACAGCTCTCTGGGGCCAACGTCCTGACTTTC. The chain carries TRBV6-1 and TRBJ2-6, with D perhaps TRBD1 (6 bases). V lost 6 bases and J lost 0, with 12 bases in between. Looked up from germline, CDR1 is MNHNS and CDR2 is SASEGT. CDR3 length equals 16 residues.

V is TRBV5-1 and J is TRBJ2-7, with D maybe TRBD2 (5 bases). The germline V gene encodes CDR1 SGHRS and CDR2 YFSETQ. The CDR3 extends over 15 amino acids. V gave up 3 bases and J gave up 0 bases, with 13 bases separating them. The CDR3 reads CASSYDGVSSYEQYF. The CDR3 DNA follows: TGCGCCAGCAGCTATGACGGGGTTAGCTCCTACGAGCAGTACTTC. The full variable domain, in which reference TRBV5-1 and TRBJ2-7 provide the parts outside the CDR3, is KAGVTQTPRYLIKTRGQQVTLSCSPISGHRSVSWYQQTPGQGLQFLFEYFSETQRNKGNFPGRFSGRQFSNSRSEMNVSTLELGDSALYLCASSYDGVSSYEQYFGPGTRLTVT.

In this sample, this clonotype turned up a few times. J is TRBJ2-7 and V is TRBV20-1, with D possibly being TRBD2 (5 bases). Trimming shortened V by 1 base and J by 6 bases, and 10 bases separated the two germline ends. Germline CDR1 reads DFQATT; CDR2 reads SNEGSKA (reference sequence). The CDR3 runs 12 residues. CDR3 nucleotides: TGCAGTGCTAGAGGTCGGGGTCGCGAGCAGTACTTC. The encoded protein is CSARGRGREQYF.

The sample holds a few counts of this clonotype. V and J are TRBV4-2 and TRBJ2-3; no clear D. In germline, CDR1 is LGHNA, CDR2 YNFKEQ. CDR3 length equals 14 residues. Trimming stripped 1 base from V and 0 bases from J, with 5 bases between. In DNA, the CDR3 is TGTGCCAGCAGCCAAGCTGACAGCACAGATACGCAGTATTTT. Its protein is CASSQADSTDTQYF.

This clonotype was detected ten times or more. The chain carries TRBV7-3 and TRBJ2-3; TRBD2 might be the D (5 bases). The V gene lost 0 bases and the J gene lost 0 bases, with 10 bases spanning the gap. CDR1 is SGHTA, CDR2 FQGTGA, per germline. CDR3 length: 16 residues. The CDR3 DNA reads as TGTGCCAGCAGCTTAACTAGCGAGACTAGCACAGATACGCAGTATTTT. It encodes CASSLTSETSTDTQYF.

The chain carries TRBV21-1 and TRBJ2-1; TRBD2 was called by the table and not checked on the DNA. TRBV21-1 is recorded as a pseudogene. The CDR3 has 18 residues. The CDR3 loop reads CASSKAAASPLFYNEQFF. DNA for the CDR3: TGTGCCAGCAGCAAAGCGGCGGCCAGTCCCCTCTTCTACAATGAGCAGTTCTTC.

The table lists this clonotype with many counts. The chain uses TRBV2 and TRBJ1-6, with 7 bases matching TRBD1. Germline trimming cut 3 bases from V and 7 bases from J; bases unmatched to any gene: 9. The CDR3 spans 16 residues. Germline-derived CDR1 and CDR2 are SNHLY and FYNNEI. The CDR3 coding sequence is TGTGCCAGCAGTGACTCCCACAGGGGAGGAAATTCACCCCTCCACTTT. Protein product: CASSDSHRGGNSPLHF.

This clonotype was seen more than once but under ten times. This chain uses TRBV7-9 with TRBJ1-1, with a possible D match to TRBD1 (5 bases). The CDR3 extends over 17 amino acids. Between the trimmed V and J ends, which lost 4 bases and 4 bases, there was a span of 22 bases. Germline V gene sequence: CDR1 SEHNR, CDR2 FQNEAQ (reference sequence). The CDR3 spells CASSSMGQGQKGTEAFF. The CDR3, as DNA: TGTGCCAGCAGCTCCATGGGTCAGGGCCAAAAGGGCACTGAAGCTTTCTTT.

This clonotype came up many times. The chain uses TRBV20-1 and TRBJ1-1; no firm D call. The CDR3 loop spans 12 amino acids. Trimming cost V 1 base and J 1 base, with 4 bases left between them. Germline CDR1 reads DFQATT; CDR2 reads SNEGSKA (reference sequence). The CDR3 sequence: CSARAGNTEAFF. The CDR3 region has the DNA TGCAGTGCTAGAGCCGGGAACACTGAAGCTTTCTTT.

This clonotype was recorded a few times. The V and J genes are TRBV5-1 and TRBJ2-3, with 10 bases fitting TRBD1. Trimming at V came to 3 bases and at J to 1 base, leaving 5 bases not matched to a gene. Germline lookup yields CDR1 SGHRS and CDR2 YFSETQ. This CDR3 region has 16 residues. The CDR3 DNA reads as TGCGCCAGCAGCTATTCCGGGACAGGGGGCACAGATACGCAGTATTTT. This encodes CASSYSGTGGTDTQYF.